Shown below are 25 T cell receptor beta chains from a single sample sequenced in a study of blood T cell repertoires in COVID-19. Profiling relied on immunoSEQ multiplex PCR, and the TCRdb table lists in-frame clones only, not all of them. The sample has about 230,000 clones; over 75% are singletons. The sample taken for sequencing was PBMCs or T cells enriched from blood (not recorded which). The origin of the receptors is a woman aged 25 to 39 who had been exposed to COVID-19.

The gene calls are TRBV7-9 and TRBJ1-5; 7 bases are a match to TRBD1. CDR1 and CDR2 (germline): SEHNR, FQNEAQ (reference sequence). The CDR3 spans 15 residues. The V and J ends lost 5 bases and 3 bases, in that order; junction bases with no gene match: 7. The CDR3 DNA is TGTGCCAGCAGCCCGAAAGGGACAGACAATCAGCCCCAGCATTTT. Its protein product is CASSPKGTDNQPQHF. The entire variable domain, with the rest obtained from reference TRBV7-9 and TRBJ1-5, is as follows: DTGVSQNPRHKITKRGQNVTFRCDPISEHNRLYWYRQTLGQGPEFLTYFQNEAQLEKSRLLSDRFSAERPKGSFSTLEIQRTEQGDSAMYLCASSPKGTDNQPQHFGDGTRLSIL.

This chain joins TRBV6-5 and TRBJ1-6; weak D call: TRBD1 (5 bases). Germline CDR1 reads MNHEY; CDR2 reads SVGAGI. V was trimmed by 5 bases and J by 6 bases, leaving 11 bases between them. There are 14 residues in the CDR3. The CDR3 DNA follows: TGTGCCAGCAGTCGCCAGGGATTTAATTCACCCCTCCACTTT. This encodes CASSRQGFNSPLHF.

CDR3 residues: CASSLQGLVQPQHF. CDR3 coding DNA: TGTGCCAGCAGTTTACAGGGGCTGGTTCAGCCCCAGCATTTT. The chain employs TRBV28 and TRBJ1-5; D possibly corresponds to TRBD1 (6 bases). Looked up from germline, CDR1 is MDHEN and CDR2 is SYDVKM. The V and J ends lost 2 bases and 6 bases respectively, with 11 bases between them. The CDR3 is 14 residues long.

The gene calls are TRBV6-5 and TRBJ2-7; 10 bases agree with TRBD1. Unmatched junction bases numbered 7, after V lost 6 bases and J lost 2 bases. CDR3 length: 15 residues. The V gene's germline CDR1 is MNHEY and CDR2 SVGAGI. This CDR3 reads CASSPGTGVAYEQYF. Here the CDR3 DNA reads TGTGCCAGCAGCCCGGGGACAGGGGTAGCCTACGAGCAGTACTTC.

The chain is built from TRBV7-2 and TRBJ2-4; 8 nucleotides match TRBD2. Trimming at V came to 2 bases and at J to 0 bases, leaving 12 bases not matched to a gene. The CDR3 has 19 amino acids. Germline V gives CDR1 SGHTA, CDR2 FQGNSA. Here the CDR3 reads CASSLSTAGGDLAKNIQYF. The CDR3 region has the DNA TGTGCCAGCAGCTTAAGCACGGCGGGAGGAGACCTAGCCAAAAACATTCAGTACTTC.

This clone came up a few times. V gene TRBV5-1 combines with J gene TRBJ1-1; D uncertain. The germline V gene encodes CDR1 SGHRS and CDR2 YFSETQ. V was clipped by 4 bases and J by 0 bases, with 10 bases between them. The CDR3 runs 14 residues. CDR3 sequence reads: CASSQSGLNTEAFF. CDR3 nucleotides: TGCGCCAGCAGCCAGTCAGGTCTGAACACTGAAGCTTTCTTT.

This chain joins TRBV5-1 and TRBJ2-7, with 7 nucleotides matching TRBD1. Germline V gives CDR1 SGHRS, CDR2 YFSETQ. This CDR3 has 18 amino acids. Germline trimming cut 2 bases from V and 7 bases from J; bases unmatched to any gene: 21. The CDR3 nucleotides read TGCGCCAGCAGCTTTATGGGTCGACAGGGCGCTACTGGTCGAGAGCAGTACTTC. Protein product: CASSFMGRQGATGREQYF.

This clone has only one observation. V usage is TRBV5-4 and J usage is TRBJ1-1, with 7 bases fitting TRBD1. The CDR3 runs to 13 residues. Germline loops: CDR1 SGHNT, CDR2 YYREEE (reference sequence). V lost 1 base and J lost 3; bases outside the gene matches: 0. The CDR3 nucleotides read TGTGCCAGCAGCTTGACAGGGGACACTGAAGCTTTCTTT. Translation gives CASSLTGDTEAFF.

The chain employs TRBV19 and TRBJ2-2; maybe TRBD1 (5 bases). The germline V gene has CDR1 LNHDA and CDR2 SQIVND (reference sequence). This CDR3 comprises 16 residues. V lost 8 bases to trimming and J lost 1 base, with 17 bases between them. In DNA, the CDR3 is TGTGCCAGTTCAGGGTCCCACCTATTGAACACCGGGGAGCTGTTTTTT. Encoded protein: CASSGSHLLNTGELFF.

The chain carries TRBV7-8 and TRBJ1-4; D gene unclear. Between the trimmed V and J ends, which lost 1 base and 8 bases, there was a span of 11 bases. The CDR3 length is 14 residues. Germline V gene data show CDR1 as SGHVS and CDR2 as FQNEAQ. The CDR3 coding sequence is TGTGCCAGCAGCTTAGGAGGGCGAGGGGAAAAACTGTTTTTT. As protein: CASSLGGRGEKLFF.

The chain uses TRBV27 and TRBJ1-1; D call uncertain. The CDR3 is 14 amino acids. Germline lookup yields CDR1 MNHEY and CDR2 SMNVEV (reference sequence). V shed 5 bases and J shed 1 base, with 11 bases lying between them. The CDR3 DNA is TGTGCCAGCAGTCCGTACAGATGGAACACTGAAGCTTTCTTT. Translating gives CASSPYRWNTEAFF.

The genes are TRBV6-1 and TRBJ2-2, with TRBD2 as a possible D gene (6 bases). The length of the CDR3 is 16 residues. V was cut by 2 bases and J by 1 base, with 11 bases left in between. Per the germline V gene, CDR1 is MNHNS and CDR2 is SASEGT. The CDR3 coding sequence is TGTGCCAGCAGTGAACTGGGGGGTCGGAACACCGGGGAGCTGTTTTTT. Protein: CASSELGGRNTGELFF.

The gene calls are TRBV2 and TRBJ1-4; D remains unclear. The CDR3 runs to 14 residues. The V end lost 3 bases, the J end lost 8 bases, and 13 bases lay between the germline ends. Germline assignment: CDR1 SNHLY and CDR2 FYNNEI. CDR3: CASSERRVGEKLFF. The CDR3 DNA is TGTGCCAGCAGTGAGCGGAGGGTGGGGGAAAAACTGTTTTTT.

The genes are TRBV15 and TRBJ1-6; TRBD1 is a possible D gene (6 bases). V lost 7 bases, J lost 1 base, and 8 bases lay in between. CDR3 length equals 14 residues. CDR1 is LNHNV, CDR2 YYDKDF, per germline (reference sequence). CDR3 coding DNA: TGTGCCACCAAACAGGGTTCCTATAATTCACCCCTCCACTTT. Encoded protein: CATKQGSYNSPLHF. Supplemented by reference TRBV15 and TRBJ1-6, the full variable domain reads DAMVIQNPRYQVTQFGKPVTLSCSQTLNHNVMYWYQQKSSQAPKLLFHYYDKDFNNEADTPDNFQSRRPNTSFCFLDIRSPGLGDTAMYLCATKQGSYNSPLHFGNGTRLTVT.

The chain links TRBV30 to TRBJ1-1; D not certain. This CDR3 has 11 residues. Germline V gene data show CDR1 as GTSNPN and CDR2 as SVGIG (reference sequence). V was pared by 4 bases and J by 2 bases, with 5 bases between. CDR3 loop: CAWTFNTEAFF. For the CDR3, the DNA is TGTGCCTGGACATTCAACACTGAAGCTTTCTTT.

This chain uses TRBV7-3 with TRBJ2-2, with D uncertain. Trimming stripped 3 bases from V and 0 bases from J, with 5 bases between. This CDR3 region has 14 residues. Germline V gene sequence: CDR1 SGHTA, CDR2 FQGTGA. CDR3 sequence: CASSFLANTGELFF. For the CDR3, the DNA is TGTGCCAGCAGCTTTTTAGCGAACACCGGGGAGCTGTTTTTT.

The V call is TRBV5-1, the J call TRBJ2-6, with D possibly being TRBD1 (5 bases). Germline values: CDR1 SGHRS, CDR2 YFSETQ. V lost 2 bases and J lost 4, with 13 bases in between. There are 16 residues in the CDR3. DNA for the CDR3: TGCGCCAGCAGCTTCGGCAGGGATAACGGGGCCAACGTCCTGACTTTC. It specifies CASSFGRDNGANVLTF.

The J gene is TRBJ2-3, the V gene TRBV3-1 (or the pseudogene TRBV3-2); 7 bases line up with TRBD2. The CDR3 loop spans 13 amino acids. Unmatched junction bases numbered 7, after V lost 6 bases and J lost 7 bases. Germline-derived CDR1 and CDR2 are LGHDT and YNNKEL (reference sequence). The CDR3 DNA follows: TGTGCCAGCAGTGGCGGGAGATCGAATACGCAGTATTTT. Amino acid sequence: CASSGGRSNTQYF.

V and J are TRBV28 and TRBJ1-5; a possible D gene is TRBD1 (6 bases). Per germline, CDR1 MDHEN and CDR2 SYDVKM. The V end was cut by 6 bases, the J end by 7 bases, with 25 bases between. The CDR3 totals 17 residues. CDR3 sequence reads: CASSYPFPAQGKQPQHF. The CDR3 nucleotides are TGTGCCAGCAGCTACCCTTTCCCCGCACAGGGTAAGCAGCCCCAGCATTTT.

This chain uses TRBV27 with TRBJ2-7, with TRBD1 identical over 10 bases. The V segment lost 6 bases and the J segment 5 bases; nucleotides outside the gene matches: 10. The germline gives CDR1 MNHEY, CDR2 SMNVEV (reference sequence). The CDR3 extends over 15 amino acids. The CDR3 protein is CASRFLGTGVNEQYF. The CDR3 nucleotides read TGTGCCAGCAGATTCCTCGGGACAGGGGTCAACGAGCAGTACTTC.

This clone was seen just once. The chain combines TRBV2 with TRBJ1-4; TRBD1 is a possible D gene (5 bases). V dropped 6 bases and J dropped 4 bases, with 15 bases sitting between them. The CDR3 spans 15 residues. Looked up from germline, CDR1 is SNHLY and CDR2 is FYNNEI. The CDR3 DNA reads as TGTGCCAGCAGAAAAAGGGCAGGGTTTAATGAAAAACTGTTTTTT. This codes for CASRKRAGFNEKLFF.

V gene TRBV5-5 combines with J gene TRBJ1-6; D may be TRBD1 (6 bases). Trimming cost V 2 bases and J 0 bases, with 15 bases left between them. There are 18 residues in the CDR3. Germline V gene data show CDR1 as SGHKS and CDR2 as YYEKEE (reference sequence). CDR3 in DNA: TGTGCCAGCAGCTTTTTTCAGACAGGCAGCTCCTATAATTCACCCCTCCACTTT. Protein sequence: CASSFFQTGSSYNSPLHF.

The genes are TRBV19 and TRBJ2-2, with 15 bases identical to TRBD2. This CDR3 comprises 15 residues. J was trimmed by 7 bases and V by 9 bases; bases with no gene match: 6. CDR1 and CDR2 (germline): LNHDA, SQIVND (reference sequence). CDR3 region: CASGGLAGGGGELFF. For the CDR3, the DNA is TGTGCCAGCGGGGGACTAGCGGGAGGTGGCGGGGAGCTGTTTTTT.

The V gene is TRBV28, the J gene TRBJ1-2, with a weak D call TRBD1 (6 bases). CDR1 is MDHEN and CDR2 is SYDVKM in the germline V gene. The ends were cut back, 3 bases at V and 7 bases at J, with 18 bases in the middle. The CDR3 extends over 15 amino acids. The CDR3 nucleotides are TGTGCCAGCAGTTTTCGGGGGGGCGTCGGATCTGGCTACACCTTC. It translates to CASSFRGGVGSGYTF.

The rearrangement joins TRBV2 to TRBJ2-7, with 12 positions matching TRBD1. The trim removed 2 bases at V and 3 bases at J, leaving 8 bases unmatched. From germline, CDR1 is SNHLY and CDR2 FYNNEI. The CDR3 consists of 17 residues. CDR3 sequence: CASSETGTGGDIYEQYF. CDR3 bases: TGTGCCAGCAGTGAAACGGGGACAGGGGGCGATATCTACGAGCAGTACTTC. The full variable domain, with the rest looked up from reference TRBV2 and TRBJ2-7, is EPEVTQTPSHQVTQMGQEVILRCVPISNHLYFYWYRQILGQKVEFLVSFYNNEISEKSEIFDDQFSVERPDGSNFTLKIRSTKLEDSAMYFCASSETGTGGDIYEQYFGPGTRLTVT.